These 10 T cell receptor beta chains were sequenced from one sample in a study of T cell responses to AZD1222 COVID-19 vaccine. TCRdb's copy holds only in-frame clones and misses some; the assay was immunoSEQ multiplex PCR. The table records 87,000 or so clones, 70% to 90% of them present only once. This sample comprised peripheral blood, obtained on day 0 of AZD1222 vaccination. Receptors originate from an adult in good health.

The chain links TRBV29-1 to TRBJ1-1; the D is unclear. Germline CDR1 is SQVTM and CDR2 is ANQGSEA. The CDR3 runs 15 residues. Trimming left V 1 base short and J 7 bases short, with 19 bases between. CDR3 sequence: CSVEVPFPRWGEAFF. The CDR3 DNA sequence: TGCAGCGTTGAAGTGCCCTTTCCACGGTGGGGTGAAGCTTTCTTT.

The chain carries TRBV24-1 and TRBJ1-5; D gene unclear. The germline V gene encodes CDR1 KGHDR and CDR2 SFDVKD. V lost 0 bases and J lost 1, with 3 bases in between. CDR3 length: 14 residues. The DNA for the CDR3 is TGTGCCACCAGTGATTTGGAGAGCAATCAGCCCCAGCATTTT. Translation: CATSDLESNQPQHF.

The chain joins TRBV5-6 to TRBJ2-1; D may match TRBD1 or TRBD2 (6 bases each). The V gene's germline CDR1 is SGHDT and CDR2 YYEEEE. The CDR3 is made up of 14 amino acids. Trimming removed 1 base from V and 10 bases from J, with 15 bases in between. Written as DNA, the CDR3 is TGTGCCAGCAGCTTGTCGCCAGGGGACTGGGAGCAGTTCTTC. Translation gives CASSLSPGDWEQFF.

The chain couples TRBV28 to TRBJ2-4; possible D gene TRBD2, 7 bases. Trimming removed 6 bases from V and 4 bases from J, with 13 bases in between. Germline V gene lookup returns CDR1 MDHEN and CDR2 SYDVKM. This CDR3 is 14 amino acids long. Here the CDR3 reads CASSLGGGKNIQYF. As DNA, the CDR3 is TGTGCCAGCAGCTTAGGGGGGGGAAAAAACATTCAGTACTTC.

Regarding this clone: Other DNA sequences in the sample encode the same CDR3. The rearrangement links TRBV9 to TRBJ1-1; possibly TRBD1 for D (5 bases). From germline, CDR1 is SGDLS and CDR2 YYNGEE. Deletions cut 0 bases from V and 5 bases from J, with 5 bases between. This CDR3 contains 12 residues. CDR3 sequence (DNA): TGTGCCAGCAGCGTAGAGGGGACTGAAGCTTTCTTT. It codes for CASSVEGTEAFF.

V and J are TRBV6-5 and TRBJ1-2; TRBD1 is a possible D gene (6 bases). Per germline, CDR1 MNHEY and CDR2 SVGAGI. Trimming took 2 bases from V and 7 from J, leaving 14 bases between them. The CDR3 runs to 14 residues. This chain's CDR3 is CASSYVGGEGGYTF. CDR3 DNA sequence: TGTGCCAGCAGTTACGTGGGGGGCGAGGGTGGCTACACCTTC.

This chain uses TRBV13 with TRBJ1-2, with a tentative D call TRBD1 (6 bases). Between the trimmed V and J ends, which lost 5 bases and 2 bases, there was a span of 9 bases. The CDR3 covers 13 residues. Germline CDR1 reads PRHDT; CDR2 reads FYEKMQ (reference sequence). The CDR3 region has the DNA TGTGCCAGCAGCCTAAGGGGGAACTATGGCTACACCTTC. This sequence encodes CASSLRGNYGYTF.

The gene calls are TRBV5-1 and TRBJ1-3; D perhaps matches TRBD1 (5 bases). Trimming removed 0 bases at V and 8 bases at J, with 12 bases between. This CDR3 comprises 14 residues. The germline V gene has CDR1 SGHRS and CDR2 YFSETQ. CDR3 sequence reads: CASSLAGTEDTIYF. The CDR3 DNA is TGCGCCAGCAGCTTGGCCGGGACCGAGGACACCATATATTTT.

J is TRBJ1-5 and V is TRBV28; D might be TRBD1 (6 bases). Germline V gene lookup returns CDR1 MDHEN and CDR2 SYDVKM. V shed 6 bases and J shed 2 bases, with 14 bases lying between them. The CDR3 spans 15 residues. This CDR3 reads CASRTQGRGNQPQHF. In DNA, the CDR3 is TGTGCCAGCAGAACACAGGGTAGGGGCAATCAGCCCCAGCATTTT.

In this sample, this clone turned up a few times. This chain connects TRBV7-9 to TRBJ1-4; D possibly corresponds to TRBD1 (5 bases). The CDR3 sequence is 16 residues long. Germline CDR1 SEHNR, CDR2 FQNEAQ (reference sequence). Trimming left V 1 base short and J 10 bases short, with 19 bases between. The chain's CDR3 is CASSLGSGTVGAKLFF. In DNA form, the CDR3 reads TGTGCCAGCAGCTTAGGGTCCGGGACGGTGGGAGCAAAACTGTTTTTT.